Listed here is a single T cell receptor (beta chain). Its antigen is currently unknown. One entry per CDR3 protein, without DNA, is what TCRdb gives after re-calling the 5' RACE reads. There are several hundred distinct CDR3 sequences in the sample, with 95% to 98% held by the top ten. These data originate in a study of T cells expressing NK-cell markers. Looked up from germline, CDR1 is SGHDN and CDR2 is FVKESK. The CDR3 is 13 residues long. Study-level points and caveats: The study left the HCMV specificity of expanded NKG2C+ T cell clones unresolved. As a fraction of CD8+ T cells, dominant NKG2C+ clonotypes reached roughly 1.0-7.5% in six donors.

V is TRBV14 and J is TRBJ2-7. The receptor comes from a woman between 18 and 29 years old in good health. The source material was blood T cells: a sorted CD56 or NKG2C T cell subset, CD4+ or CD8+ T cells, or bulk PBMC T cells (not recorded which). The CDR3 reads CASSQGRTYEQYF. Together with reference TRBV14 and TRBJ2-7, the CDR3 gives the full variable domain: EAGVTQFPSHSVIEKGQTVTLRCDPISGHDNLYWYRRVMGKEIKFLLHFVKESKQDESGMPNNRFLAERTGGTYSTLKVQPAELEDSGVYFCASSQGRTYEQYFGPGTRLTVT.